The rows below give T cell receptor beta chains drawn from one sample of a study of cytomegalovirus exposure and HLA in healthy donors. Sequenced by immunoSEQ multiplex PCR; TCRdb stores in-frame clones only, minus some. The data hold about 190,000 clones, with less than 85% observed a single time. Specimen: PBMCs. These receptors were collected from a man between 25 and 39 years old in good health and CMV-seropositive. Each CDR3 is given with its conserved first and last residue. A D gene is named only where the DNA matches it firmly. Size is omitted from some rows. Given values are once, few, many or a class for expanded clones.

j_call | clone_size | d_call | v_call | cdr3_nt | cdr3_aa
TRBJ2-6 | - | - | TRBV2 | TGTGCCAGCAGCGCAGGGCACTCTGGGGCCAACGTCCTGACTTTC | CASSAGHSGANVLTF
TRBJ2-6 | - | TRBD2 | TRBV9 | TGTGCCAGCTCCGGGACTAGCGGATCAACTGGGGCCAACGTCCTGACTTTC | CASSGTSGSTGANVLTF
TRBJ2-1 | - | - | TRBV29-1 | TGCAGCGTGCCCCCCCCAGGGGTTGGGGAGCAGTTCTTC | CSVPPPGVGEQFF
TRBJ2-7 | - | TRBD1 | TRBV28 | TGTGCCAGCAGTCCAGGGCTGTTTGGGACAGGGCCCTACGAGCAGTACTTC | CASSPGLFGTGPYEQYF
TRBJ1-2 | once | - | TRBV5-4 | TGTGCCAGCAGCTTGGCCAGGGTCGACTATGGCTACACCTTC | CASSLARVDYGYTF
TRBJ1-1 | - | - | TRBV4-3 | TGCGCCAGCAGCCAAGACCGGGTTGGCAACACTGAAGCTTTCTTT | CASSQDRVGNTEAFF
TRBJ2-1 | - | TRBD2 | TRBV18 | TGTGCCAGCTCACCAACGGGGGGCTACAATGAGCAGTTCTTC | CASSPTGGYNEQFF
TRBJ1-1 | - | TRBD1 | TRBV15 | TGTGCCACCAGCAACGCCGGGACAGGGTGGTCTGAAGCTTTCTTT | CATSNAGTGWSEAFF
TRBJ2-1 | - | TRBD2 | TRBV12-5 | TGTGCTAGTGGTTTGGTGGGACTAGCGGGAGGAAAAAAGGAAAGCTCCTACAATGAGCAGTTCTTC | CASGLVGLAGGKKESSYNEQFF
TRBJ1-2 | - | TRBD1 | TRBV4-1 | TGCGCCAGCAGCCAAGGGCTTTCTGGGACAGCAACGACTGGCTACACCTTC | CASSQGLSGTATTGYTF
TRBJ2-5 | - | TRBD2 | TRBV12-5 | TGTGCTAGTGGTTCCCGGACTAGCGGGGGGGGTGGAGAGACCCAGTACTTC | CASGSRTSGGGGETQYF
TRBJ2-5 | - | - | TRBV15 | TGTGCCACCAGCAGAGAAAGGCGGAGGGGGCCCTCCCCCGAGGCCCAGTACTTC | CATSRERRRGPSPEAQYF
TRBJ2-5 | once | TRBD1 | TRBV29-1 | TGCAGCGTAGGGGGGACAGGGGGCTCCCAAGAGACCCAGTACTTC | CSVGGTGGSQETQYF
TRBJ1-1 | once | - | TRBV6-1 | TGTGCCAGCAGTGAACGATCCGGGAACACTGAAGCTTTCTTT | CASSERSGNTEAFF
TRBJ2-1 | - | - | TRBV28 | TGTGCCAGCAGTCCCCGCCCACAGGCCGTCTCCTACAATGAGCAGTTCTTC | CASSPRPQAVSYNEQFF
TRBJ2-7 | - | TRBD2 | TRBV7-2 | TGTGCCAGCAGCCCAAGACTAGCGGGGGGGACCTACGAGCAGTACTTC | CASSPRLAGGTYEQYF
TRBJ1-1 | - | - | TRBV27 | TGTGCCAGCACCCCGGACATCCTGAACACTGAAGCTTTCTTT | CASTPDILNTEAFF
TRBJ1-5 | - | TRBD1 | TRBV19 | TGTGCCAGCACCGGGACAGGGGAGTTGTTGGTCGGGCAGCCCCAGCATTTT | CASTGTGELLVGQPQHF
TRBJ2-1 | - | - | TRBV9 | TGTGCCAGCAGCTCAGACAAGTTCCCACATGAGCAGTTCTTC | CASSSDKFPHEQFF
TRBJ2-2 | few | TRBD2 | TRBV27 | TGTGCCAGCAGACCCCTAGCGGGAGTTGCCGGGGAGCTGTTTTTT | CASRPLAGVAGELFF
TRBJ2-4 | - | - | TRBV4-3 | TGCGCCAGCAGCCAAGATATCGGGGACATTCAGTACTTC | CASSQDIGDIQYF
TRBJ1-1 | - | TRBD1 | TRBV18 | TGTGCCAGCTCACCAAATCGGGCGACAGGGCCGAACACTGAAGCTTTCTTT | CASSPNRATGPNTEAFF
TRBJ1-4 | few | - | TRBV5-1 | TGCGCCAGCACCCCCGGACTATCAACTGGGGGACCAAATGAAAAACTGTTTTTT | CASTPGLSTGGPNEKLFF
TRBJ2-7 | - | TRBD2 | TRBV27 | TGTGCCAGCAGTTTAAAGCCCGGGACTAGCGGGAGCTACGAGCAGTACTTC | CASSLKPGTSGSYEQYF
TRBJ1-5 | - | - | TRBV4-2 | TGTGCCAGCAGCCAACCCTGGGGGGGCAATCAGCCCCAGCATTTT | CASSQPWGGNQPQHF
TRBJ2-1 | - | TRBD2 | TRBV7-3 | TGTGCCAGCAGCTTTTACACGGGGACTAGCGGGAGGAATGAGCAGTTCTTC | CASSFYTGTSGRNEQFF
TRBJ1-2 | - | - | TRBV27 | TGTGCCAGCAGTCCTTCCACGGGGTCTTGGGGCTACACCTTC | CASSPSTGSWGYTF
TRBJ2-7 | few | TRBD2 | TRBV9 | TGTGCCAGCAGCACTAGCGGGGGGGCCGTCTCCGAGCAGTACTTC | CASSTSGGAVSEQYF
TRBJ2-1 | once | TRBD2 | TRBV7-2 | TGTGCCAGCAGCTTATTCGGGAGGGCAACCTACAATGAGCAGTTCTTC | CASSLFGRATYNEQFF
TRBJ2-7 | - | TRBD2 | TRBV6-1 | TGTGCCAGCAGCCCTCGGAGCGGGACCTACGAGCAGTACTTC | CASSPRSGTYEQYF
TRBJ2-3 | - | TRBD2 | TRBV27 | TGTGCCAGCACCCTGAGCGGGGGGGCTGGGGATACGCAGTATTTT | CASTLSGGAGDTQYF
TRBJ1-3 | - | TRBD1 | TRBV7-3 | TGTGCCAGCAGCCAAACAGGGGCAGGAAACACCATATATTTT | CASSQTGAGNTIYF
TRBJ2-7 | - | - | TRBV5-6 | TGTGCCAGCAGCTCTCGGGGGTCCTACTCCGAGCAGTACTTC | CASSSRGSYSEQYF
TRBJ1-6 | - | TRBD1 | TRBV7-4 | TGTGCCAGGAAAGGGGACAGGGATAATTCACCCCTCCACTTT | CARKGDRDNSPLHF
TRBJ2-3 | few | TRBD2 | TRBV10-3 | TGTGCCATCAGAGGGAGGACTATAGCGGGGGGGCCAGAGGCAGATACGCAGTATTTT | CAIRGRTIAGGPEADTQYF
TRBJ2-7 | - | - | TRBV30 | TGTGCCTGGACCCCTCCGCAGGGGCTGTACGAGCAGTACTTC | CAWTPPQGLYEQYF
TRBJ2-1 | - | TRBD2 | TRBV15 | TGTGCCACCAGCAGAGATCGGGCACTAGCGGTGGATGAAAAGTTCTTC | CATSRDRALAVDEKFF
TRBJ2-7 | - | - | TRBV5-1 | TGCGCCAGCAGCTTGACGGGACACACCTACGAGCAGTACTTC | CASSLTGHTYEQYF
TRBJ2-1 | few | - | TRBV10-3 | TGTGCCATCAGTGAGTCGACTAGTTGGTATGAGCAGTTCTTC | CAISESTSWYEQFF
TRBJ2-2 | - | - | TRBV9 | TGTGCCGGCAGCGTCAGGGGGAACACCGGGGAGCTGTTTTTT | CAGSVRGNTGELFF
TRBJ2-1 | - | TRBD2 | TRBV9 | TGTGCCAGCAGCGTAGCGGGACTAGCGGGATCAGGTGAGCAGTTCTTC | CASSVAGLAGSGEQFF
TRBJ2-3 | - | TRBD2 | TRBV4-3 | TGCGCCAGCAGCCAGTCTAGCGGGGGGGCAAATACGCAGTATTTT | CASSQSSGGANTQYF